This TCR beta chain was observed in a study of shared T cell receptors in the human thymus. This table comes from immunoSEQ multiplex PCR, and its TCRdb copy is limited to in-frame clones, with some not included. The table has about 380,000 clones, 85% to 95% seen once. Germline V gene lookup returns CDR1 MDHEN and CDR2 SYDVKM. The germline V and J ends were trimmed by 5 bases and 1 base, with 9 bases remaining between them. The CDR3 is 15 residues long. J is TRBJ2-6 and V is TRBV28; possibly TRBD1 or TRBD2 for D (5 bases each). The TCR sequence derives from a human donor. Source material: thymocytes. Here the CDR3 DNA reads TGTGCCAGCAGTCGAGGGGTTTCTGGGGCCAACGTCCTGACTTTC. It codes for CASSRGVSGANVLTF.